This T cell receptor beta chain was recorded in a study of spatial heterogeneity in lung cancer. About the research overall: Alpha-chain sequences were consistently detected in smaller numbers than beta-chain sequences.

Time point indicated: sample taken at primary tumor resection. Untreated early-stage non-small cell lung cancer patients, about 70 in total, were the donors. Whole RNA from tumor, nontumor lung or frozen PBMC was sequenced unsorted. This clonotype was seen repeatedly, ten times or more. Every cDNA TCR molecule received its own unique molecular identifier. MiXCR, applied by TCRdb to the 5' RACE reads, yields one record per CDR3 protein. The sample holds 40,000 or so distinct CDR3 sequences, 3.1% seen once. The CDR3 contains 12 residues. CDR1 and CDR2 from the germline V gene are SGHTA and FQGNSA. Trimming pared 5 bases from V and 6 bases from J, leaving 11 bases between.

The clonotype was recovered from a male donor with early-stage non-small cell lung cancer. The sample in question was normal lung tissue next to the tumor, obtained at surgery. V usage is TRBV7-2 and J usage is TRBJ2-7, with unresolved D. CDR3 coding DNA: TGTGCCAGCAGCACGAGAACAAGCGAGCAGTACTTC. Translated: CASSTRTSEQYF.